Listed below are T cell receptor beta chains from one sample, sequenced in a study of T cells after posttransplantation cyclophosphamide. Assay used: immunoSEQ multiplex PCR; TCRdb lists only in-frame clones, some missing. This sample carries more than 35,000 clones, none of them present only once. The sample comprised PBMCs. The receptors were sampled from a man aged 45-60 years in good health, CMV-negative, and a related stem cell transplant donor. Both conserved end residues are part of each CDR3. A D gene is named only where the DNA matches it firmly. Some rows mark clone size as missing; the rest say once, few, many or name a class of expanded clone.

D gene	V gene	clone size	J gene	CDR3 protein
.	TRBV6-6	many	TRBJ1-3	CASSSQISGNTIYF
.	TRBV7-3	many	TRBJ2-3	CASSPQVSSTDTQYF
.	TRBV14	many	TRBJ1-1	CASSQLSDSLNTEAFF
.	TRBV29-1	many	TRBJ2-2	CSVGGHTATSANTGELFF
.	TRBV7-3	few	TRBJ2-7	CASSLTGYYEQYF
.	TRBV9	few	TRBJ1-3	CASSGRSGQHFSGNTIYF
.	TRBV7-2	few	TRBJ2-7	CASSHRLRGANYEQYF
.	TRBV7-9	many	TRBJ1-4	CASTLSAGNEKLFF
TRBD1	TRBV27	many	TRBJ1-5	CARDRGNQPQHF
.	TRBV5-1	few	TRBJ2-5	CASISEGETQYF
.	TRBV4-1	many	TRBJ1-2	CASSQNLLRDNLYGYTF
TRBD1	TRBV5-1	many	TRBJ2-3	CASSLLTGGVTDTQYF
.	TRBV6-5	many	TRBJ1-1	CASRPGTEAFF
.	TRBV6-6	many	TRBJ1-5	CASSPQVQPQHF
TRBD1	TRBV11-2	many	TRBJ1-6	CASSSRQGASTPLHF
.	TRBV29-1	many	TRBJ2-4	CSVELRRLAKNIQYF
TRBD1	TRBV19	many	TRBJ2-1	CASSITGQGGNEQFF
.	TRBV5-6	many	TRBJ1-2	CASSSLGPNYGYTF
TRBD2	TRBV11-3	few	TRBJ2-5	CASSLGLAGGPRETQYF
TRBD1	TRBV7-3	many	TRBJ1-5	CASSPRTGTGGYSNQPQHF
TRBD1	TRBV13	.	TRBJ1-6	CASSSSRQGDNSPLHF
.	TRBV25-1	many	TRBJ2-7	CASSDPNTGSYEQYF
.	TRBV5-6	many	TRBJ2-3	CASIAFYWEGTDTQYF
TRBD1	TRBV5-4	many	TRBJ1-2	CASSGGTDGYTF
.	TRBV2	many	TRBJ1-6	CASNKGDGDSPLHF
.	TRBV18	many	TRBJ1-4	CASSPGHGNEKLFF
.	TRBV19	few	TRBJ2-5	CASTEGLGYQETQYF
TRBD2	TRBV4-1	many	TRBJ2-1	CASSPGLAGSYNEQFF
TRBD2	TRBV11-3	many	TRBJ2-1	CASSLWEGTYNEQFF
TRBD2	TRBV27	few	TRBJ2-5	CASSPPLAGFSQETQYF
TRBD2	TRBV4-3	many	TRBJ2-7	CASSQGTRTYEQYF